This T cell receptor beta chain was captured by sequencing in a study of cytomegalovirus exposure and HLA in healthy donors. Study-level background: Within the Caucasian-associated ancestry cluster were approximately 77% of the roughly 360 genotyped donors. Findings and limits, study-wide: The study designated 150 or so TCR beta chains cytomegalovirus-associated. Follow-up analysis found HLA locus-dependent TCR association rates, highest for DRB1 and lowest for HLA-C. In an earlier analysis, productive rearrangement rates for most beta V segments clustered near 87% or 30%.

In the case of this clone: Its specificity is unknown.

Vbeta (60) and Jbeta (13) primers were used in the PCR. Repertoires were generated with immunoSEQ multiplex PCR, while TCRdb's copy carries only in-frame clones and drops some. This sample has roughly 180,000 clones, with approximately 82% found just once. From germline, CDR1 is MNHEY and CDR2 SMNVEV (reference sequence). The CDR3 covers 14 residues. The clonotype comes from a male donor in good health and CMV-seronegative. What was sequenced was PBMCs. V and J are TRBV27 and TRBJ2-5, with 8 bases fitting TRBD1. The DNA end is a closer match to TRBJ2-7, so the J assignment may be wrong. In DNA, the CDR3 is TGTGCCAGCAACGTGGGGCAGGGGGCGGGCGAGCAGTACTTC. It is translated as CASNVGQGAGEQYF.